The 4 T cell receptor beta chains in this list originate from one sample, sequenced in a study of T cell repertoires in cytomegalovirus infection. MiXCR, run by TCRdb on the reads, gives a single entry per CDR3 protein. Here the sample spans approximately 590,000 distinct CDR3 sequences, roughly 43% being singletons. Which antigens these TCRs recognize remains unknown. The starting material was cultured PBMCs, obtained from culture after CMV antigen stimulation. The source is a human donor in good health (CMV status not recorded). Some clones in this sample may be carry-over from other donors' samples.

In this sample, this clonotype turned up a few times. The chain couples TRBV7-2 to TRBJ2-7; 11 nucleotides line up with TRBD1. CDR1 is SGHTA, CDR2 FQGNSA, per germline. V lost 5 bases and J lost 2; bases outside the gene matches: 8. This CDR3 comprises 16 residues. In DNA form, the CDR3 reads TGTGCCAGCAGCCTTCGGACGGGACAGGGGGCCTACGAGCAGTACTTC. Translated, it gives CASSLRTGQGAYEQYF. Full variable domain (remainder filled in from reference TRBV7-2 and TRBJ2-7): GAGVSQSPSNKVTEKGKDVELRCDPISGHTALYWYRQSLGQGLEFLIYFQGNSAPDKSGLPSDRFSAERTGGSVSTLTIQRTQQEDSAVYLCASSLRTGQGAYEQYFGPGTRLTVT.

The chain is built from TRBV7-3 and TRBJ2-5; D is unclear. The ends were cut back, 2 bases at V and 5 bases at J, with 18 bases in the middle. The length of the CDR3 is 16 residues. Germline V gene data show CDR1 as SGHTA and CDR2 as FQGTGA. This CDR3 reads CASSLVDGRPGETQYF. For the CDR3, the DNA is TGTGCCAGCAGCTTAGTTGACGGTCGCCCCGGGGAGACCCAGTACTTC.

This chain uses TRBV18 with TRBJ1-4, with 10 bases aligning to TRBD1. The CDR3 runs 14 residues. V was clipped by 4 bases and J by 7 bases; unmatched bases: 3. Looked up from germline, CDR1 is KGHSH and CDR2 is LQKENI. The CDR3 loop reads CASSRDRGLEKLFF. CDR3 DNA sequence: TGTGCCAGCTCACGAGACAGGGGGCTTGAAAAACTGTTTTTT.

This clonotype was seen a handful of times. The chain links TRBV27 to TRBJ2-1; D remains ambiguous. Germline V gene lookup returns CDR1 MNHEY and CDR2 SMNVEV (reference sequence). The CDR3 runs 15 residues. V gave up 7 bases and J gave up 0 bases, with 13 bases separating them. CDR3 sequence: CASNWVGNSYNEQFF. For the CDR3, the DNA is TGTGCCAGCAATTGGGTGGGAAACTCCTACAATGAGCAGTTCTTC.